The rows below give T cell receptor beta chains drawn from one sample of a study of T cell responses to AZD1222 COVID-19 vaccine. Clones were read by immunoSEQ multiplex PCR, and TCRdb kept only the in-frame ones, dropping some. The sample contains about 120,000 clones, more than 85% of which appear only once. The material was peripheral blood, obtained 28 days after the second AZD1222 dose. The receptor set was obtained from an adult who received the AZD1222 COVID-19 vaccine. The CDR3 runs from the conserved cysteine through the conserved F or W. The order of the fields is D gene, clone size, V gene, J gene, CDR3 protein, CDR3 DNA. D genes are given only for firm matches. Rows may omit the clone size; those that give it use once, few, many or a size class.

TRBD1,.,TRBV27,TRBJ2-7,CASTIRQGISYEQYF,TGTGCCAGCACTATACGACAGGGGATTTCCTACGAGCAGTACTTC
TRBD2,.,TRBV29-1,TRBJ2-1,CSGTAGGPLDEQFF,TGCAGCGGAACCGCGGGGGGGCCTCTAGATGAGCAGTTCTTC
TRBD1,.,TRBV5-1,TRBJ1-1,CASSFGQGASTEAFF,TGCGCCAGCAGCTTTGGACAGGGGGCGAGCACTGAAGCTTTCTTT
.,.,TRBV18,TRBJ1-3,CASSPKGSHLSGNTIYF,TGTGCCAGCTCACCAAAGGGGTCTCATCTCTCTGGAAACACCATATATTTT
TRBD1,once,TRBV10-1,TRBJ2-5,CASSGRTGPQETQYF,TGCGCCAGCAGTGGCAGGACAGGTCCCCAAGAGACCCAGTACTTC
TRBD2,.,TRBV5-5,TRBJ2-1,CASSPPGTSGYYNEQFF,TGTGCCAGCAGCCCGCCAGGGACTAGCGGATACTACAATGAGCAGTTCTTC
TRBD1,once,TRBV6-5,TRBJ1-2,CASSYLGQRDGYTF,TGTGCCAGCAGTTATTTGGGACAGAGGGATGGCTACACCTTC
.,.,TRBV30,TRBJ2-1,CAWRAAGTPPVQFF,TGTGCCTGGAGAGCCGCCGGGACCCCCCCTGTGCAGTTCTTC
.,.,TRBV2,TRBJ2-7,CASRGPYEQYF,TGTGCCAGCCGCGGACCCTACGAGCAGTACTTC
TRBD2,few,TRBV4-3,TRBJ2-1,CASSQTSVYNEQFF,TGCGCCAGCAGCCAGACTAGCGTCTACAATGAGCAGTTCTTC
.,.,TRBV6-2/TRBV6-3,TRBJ2-1,CASSHQGFPYNEQFF,TGTGCCAGCAGCCATCAGGGGTTCCCCTACAATGAGCAGTTCTTC
.,.,TRBV13,TRBJ2-1,CASSPPGNEQFF,TGTGCCAGCAGCCCCCCCGGGAATGAGCAGTTCTTC
.,.,TRBV5-1,TRBJ2-7,CASSSQGLDYGYEQYF,TGCGCCAGCAGCTCGCAGGGTTTAGATTATGGGTACGAGCAGTACTTC
TRBD2,.,TRBV5-4,TRBJ2-4,CASSPPGGGDIQYF,TGTGCCAGCAGCCCCCCCGGGGGAGGGGACATTCAGTACTTC
.,.,TRBV5-6,TRBJ1-1,CASSFQPGGNTEAFF,TGTGCCAGCAGCTTCCAACCGGGAGGGAACACTGAAGCTTTCTTT
.,once,TRBV12-5,TRBJ2-3,CASGPITDTQYF,TGTGCTAGTGGACCCATCACAGATACGCAGTATTTT
.,.,TRBV7-2,TRBJ1-6,CASSLVGGPGGSPLHF,TGTGCCAGCAGCTTAGTGGGGGGACCGGGGGGTTCACCCCTCCACTTT
.,medium-sized,TRBV24-1,TRBJ1-5,CATSDAGDQPQHF,TGTGCCACCAGCGACGCAGGGGATCAGCCCCAGCATTTT
.,.,TRBV5-4,TRBJ1-2,CASSHPTDRGYTF,TGTGCCAGCAGCCACCCGACAGATAGGGGCTACACCTTC
.,.,TRBV6-5,TRBJ1-1,CASSYSGGRGEAFF,TGTGCCAGCAGTTACTCGGGCGGGAGGGGTGAAGCTTTCTTT
TRBD1,.,TRBV4-3,TRBJ1-6,CASSLRLGQGNSPLHF,TGCGCCAGCAGCCTTCGCCTAGGACAGGGAAATTCACCCCTCCACTTT
.,.,TRBV6-5,TRBJ2-7,CASTRGYSSYEQYF,TGTGCCAGCACCCGAGGGTACAGCTCCTACGAGCAGTACTTC
.,few,TRBV7-2,TRBJ1-3,CASSPGTFGNTIYF,TGTGCCAGCAGCCCCGGGACATTTGGAAACACCATATATTTT
.,.,TRBV3-1/TRBV3-2,TRBJ2-7,CASSQDAIQYF,TGTGCCAGCAGCCAAGACGCCATCCAGTACTTC
TRBD2,.,TRBV5-1,TRBJ2-7,CASSTLAGASYEQYF,TGCGCCAGCAGCACTCTAGCGGGGGCCTCCTACGAGCAGTACTTC
TRBD1,.,TRBV7-2,TRBJ2-1,CASSFIPGTGVEQFF,TGTGCCAGCAGCTTTATCCCTGGGACAGGGGTTGAGCAGTTCTTC
TRBD2,.,TRBV6-6,TRBJ2-7,CASSSPGGDSYEQYF,TGTGCCAGCAGTTCCCCGGGGGGGGACTCCTACGAGCAGTACTTC
.,.,TRBV30,TRBJ1-1,CAWSPGVFTRVRGSEAFF,TGTGCCTGGAGCCCAGGAGTGTTTACGAGAGTGAGGGGGTCTGAAGCTTTCTTT
.,.,TRBV9,TRBJ2-7,CASSVATLDSGEQYF,TGTGCCAGCAGCGTAGCTACCTTGGATTCGGGCGAGCAGTACTTC
TRBD1,.,TRBV6-5,TRBJ1-6,CASRQGSYNSPLHF,TGTGCCAGCAGACAGGGGTCCTATAATTCACCCCTCCACTTT
TRBD1,.,TRBV19,TRBJ1-2,CASSSGQGPYGYTF,TGTGCCAGTAGTTCCGGACAGGGACCTTATGGCTACACCTTC
.,.,TRBV18,TRBJ2-7,CASSPNILGLSSSYEQYF,TGTGCCAGCTCACCAAACATATTAGGACTCTCGAGCTCCTACGAGCAGTACTTC
TRBD2,.,TRBV19,TRBJ2-3,CASSAGLALADTQYF,TGTGCCAGTAGTGCGGGACTAGCCCTAGCAGATACGCAGTATTTT
TRBD2,.,TRBV6-1,TRBJ2-7,CASSERGASYEQYF,TGTGCCAGCAGTGAGCGGGGGGCGTCCTACGAGCAGTACTTC
.,.,TRBV6-1,TRBJ1-1,CASSELGADTEAFF,TGTGCCAGCAGTGAATTGGGGGCGGACACTGAAGCTTTCTTT
.,.,TRBV29-1,TRBJ1-5,CSVVTGDPRYHNQPQHF,TGCAGCGTTGTAACGGGGGATCCTCGGTATCACAATCAGCCCCAGCATTTT
.,.,TRBV5-6,TRBJ1-6,CASSPLGTFGNSPLHF,TGTGCCAGCAGCCCCCTTGGGACGTTTGGGAATTCACCCCTCCACTTT
.,.,TRBV5-6,TRBJ2-3,CASSRRLGGTDTQYF,TGTGCCAGCAGCAGACGACTAGGGGGCACAGATACGCAGTATTTT
.,.,TRBV6-1,TRBJ1-5,CASSETNLRAWGQPQHF,TGTGCCAGCAGTGAAACGAACCTCCGGGCCTGGGGTCAGCCCCAGCATTTT
TRBD2,.,TRBV9,TRBJ2-3,CASSSSGGRTDTQYF,TGTGCCAGCAGCAGTAGCGGGGGGCGCACAGATACGCAGTATTTT
TRBD1,once,TRBV19,TRBJ1-2,CASSNRDRRPNYGYTF,TGTGCCAGTAGTAACCGGGACAGAAGACCTAACTATGGCTACACCTTC
TRBD2,.,TRBV29-1,TRBJ2-7,CSAGSGKYEQYF,TGCAGCGCGGGTAGCGGGAAGTACGAGCAGTACTTC